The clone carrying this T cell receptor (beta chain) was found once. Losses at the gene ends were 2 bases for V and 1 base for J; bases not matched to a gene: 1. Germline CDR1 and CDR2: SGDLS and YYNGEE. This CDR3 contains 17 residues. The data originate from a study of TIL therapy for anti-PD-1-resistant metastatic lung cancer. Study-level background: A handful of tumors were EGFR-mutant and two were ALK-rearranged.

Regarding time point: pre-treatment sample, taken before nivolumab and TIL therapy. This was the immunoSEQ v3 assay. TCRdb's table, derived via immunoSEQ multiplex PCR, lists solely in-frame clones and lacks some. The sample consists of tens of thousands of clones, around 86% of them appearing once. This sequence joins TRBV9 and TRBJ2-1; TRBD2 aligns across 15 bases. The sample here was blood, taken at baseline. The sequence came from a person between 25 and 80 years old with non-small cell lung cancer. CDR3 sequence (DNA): TGTGCCAGCAGCGTGGGACTAGCGGGAGGATCCTACAATGAGCAGTTCTTC. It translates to CASSVGLAGGSYNEQFF.